These 24 T cell receptor beta chains originate from one sample sequenced in a study of blood T cells in healthy people across ages. Through a sample-barcoded 5' primer and a J-beta primer mix, a second PCR was run for roughly 6 to 12 cycles. MiXCR was run by TCRdb on the 5' RACE reads, yielding one entry per CDR3 protein. This table has approximately 1.5 million distinct CDR3 sequences, about 35% appearing once. The sample consisted of blood. These receptor sequences come from a woman between 25 and 40 years old in good health.

The chain has TRBV12-3 or TRBV12-4 and TRBJ2-2; D perhaps matches TRBD1 (5 bases). The V and J ends lost 5 bases and 7 bases respectively, with 11 bases between them. The CDR3 spans 13 residues. CDR3 loop: CASSNGQFGELFF. Written as DNA, the CDR3 is TGTGCCAGCAGTAATGGACAATTCGGGGAGCTGTTTTTT.

This clonotype turned up a few times. The rearrangement uses TRBV5-1 and TRBJ2-2, with TRBD2 matching 12 bases. This CDR3 contains 16 residues. Per the germline V gene, CDR1 is SGHRS and CDR2 is YFSETQ. The junction had 5 bases not matched to a gene; V was cut back by 3 bases and J by 5 bases. CDR3 nucleotides: TGCGCCAGCAGCTCGACTAGCGGGGGCCTGACCGGGGAGCTGTTTTTT. It yields the protein CASSSTSGGLTGELFF.

There are a few counts of this clonotype. The chain employs TRBV10-1 and TRBJ2-3; tentatively, D is TRBD2 (7 bases). The CDR3 is made up of 14 amino acids. V was clipped by 2 bases and J by 6 bases, with 12 bases between them. Germline V gene lookup returns CDR1 WNHNN and CDR2 SYGVQD (reference sequence). The CDR3 DNA follows: TGCGCCAGCAGTGAGCGGGGGGCCCGGGATACGCAGTATTTT. Residues: CASSERGARDTQYF.

V gene TRBV10-3 combines with J gene TRBJ2-7; tentatively, D is TRBD2 (6 bases). The DNA end lines up better with TRBJ2-5; the J call may be wrong. This CDR3 has 16 residues. CDR1 is ENHRY, CDR2 SYGVKD, per germline. DNA for the CDR3: TGTGCCATCAGTCGCACCAACCCGGGGAGGTTGGAGACCCAGTACTTC. Translated: CAISRTNPGRLETQYF.

This clonotype turned up a few times. The V gene is TRBV29-1, the J gene TRBJ2-2; TRBD2 matches at 7 bases. The V gene's germline CDR1 is SQVTM and CDR2 ANQGSEA. The CDR3 length is 12 residues. J lost 3 bases, V lost 7 bases, and 2 bases had no gene match. This chain's CDR3 is CSALADTGELFF. Here the CDR3 DNA reads TGCAGCGCCCTAGCGGACACCGGGGAGCTGTTTTTT.

The rearrangement joins TRBV5-6 to TRBJ1-1; a weak D match, TRBD1 (5 bases). Germline V gene lookup returns CDR1 SGHDT and CDR2 YYEEEE. Between the trimmed V and J ends, which lost 2 bases and 2 bases, there was a span of 13 bases. The CDR3 sequence is 15 residues long. Here the CDR3 reads CASSFDDRGNTEAFF. The CDR3 DNA follows: TGTGCCAGCAGCTTCGACGACAGAGGAAACACTGAAGCTTTCTTT.

The chain is built from TRBV12-3 or TRBV12-4 and TRBJ2-5; TRBD1 agrees at 8 bases. The J call may be faulty, since TRBJ2-7 better matches the DNA end. This CDR3 region has 14 residues. CDR3 sequence reads: CASRGQGAHDEQYF. The CDR3 region has the DNA TGTGCCAGCAGGGGCCAGGGGGCGCATGACGAGCAGTACTTC.

CDR3 in DNA: TGCGCCAGCAGCCAAGATGGCGGCCTCTACAATGAGCAGTTCTTC. It specifies CASSQDGGLYNEQFF. The rearrangement links TRBV4-1 to TRBJ2-1; D not certain. V lost 0 bases, J lost 3 bases, and 9 bases lay in between. The CDR3 loop spans 15 amino acids. Germline CDR1 and CDR2: MGHRA and YSYEKL.

The chain has TRBV11-2 and TRBJ2-1; 9 bases are a match to TRBD1. Looked up from germline, CDR1 is SGHAT and CDR2 is FQNNGV. The CDR3 loop spans 15 amino acids. V was pared by 1 base and J by 6 bases, with 4 bases of the junction left unmatched. The DNA of the CDR3 is TGTGCCAGCAGCTTAGGACAGGGGGTATTCAATGAGCAGTTCTTC. Amino acid sequence: CASSLGQGVFNEQFF. Drawing the rest from reference TRBV11-2 and TRBJ2-1, the complete variable domain is EAGVAQSPRYKIIEKRQSVAFWCNPISGHATLYWYQQILGQGPKLLIQFQNNGVVDDSQLPKDRFSAERLKGVDSTLKIQPAKLEDSAVYLCASSLGQGVFNEQFFGPGTRLTVL.

V gene TRBV5-6 combines with J gene TRBJ2-3; D is possibly TRBD1 or TRBD2 (5 bases each). With 0 bases removed from V and 6 bases from J, the gap between germline ends came to 17 bases. The CDR3 is made up of 16 amino acids. CDR1 is SGHDT, CDR2 YYEEEE, per germline. The CDR3 protein is CASSLGIRGDGDTQYF. The DNA of the CDR3 is TGTGCCAGCAGCTTGGGCATAAGGGGAGATGGGGATACGCAGTATTTT. The complete variable domain, with remaining parts taken from reference TRBV5-6 and TRBJ2-3, reads DAGVTQSPTHLIKTRGQQVTLRCSPKSGHDTVSWYQQALGQGPQFIFQYYEEEERQRGNFPDRFSGHQFPNYSSELNVNALLLGDSALYLCASSLGIRGDGDTQYFGPGTRLTVL.

This clonotype came up a few times. The V and J genes are TRBV9 and TRBJ2-1, with D maybe TRBD1 (5 bases). CDR1 is SGDLS, CDR2 YYNGEE, per germline. This CDR3 spans 15 amino acids. V lost 3 bases to trimming and J lost 8 bases, with 18 bases between them. CDR3 loop: CASSGKAGWSYEQFF. CDR3 coding DNA: TGTGCCAGCAGCGGAAAGGCAGGGTGGTCATATGAGCAGTTCTTC.

V and J are TRBV10-3 and TRBJ2-7, with TRBD1 identical over 12 bases. This CDR3 has 15 amino acids. CDR1 and CDR2 from the germline V gene are ENHRY and SYGVKD. J gave up 2 bases and V 3 bases, and 2 bases lay outside the gene matches. The DNA of the CDR3 is TGTGCCATCAGTGAAGGGACAGGGGGCCCCTACGAGCAGTACTTC. Translated: CAISEGTGGPYEQYF.

V usage is TRBV9 and J usage is TRBJ2-5; 7 nucleotides align to TRBD2. Germline V CDR1 and CDR2: SGDLS, YYNGEE. CDR3 size: 15 residues. V lost 3 bases to trimming and J lost 5 bases; unmatched junction nucleotides: 10. CDR3 DNA sequence: TGTGCCAGCAGCGCAGATTCTAGCGGAGGGGAGACCCAGTACTTC. The encoded protein is CASSADSSGGETQYF.

The chain combines TRBV12-3 or TRBV12-4 with TRBJ1-5; D unresolved. Trimming left V 5 bases short and J 4 bases short, with 12 bases between. CDR3 size: 14 residues. The CDR3 sequence is CASSTDGGNQPQHF. In nucleotides, the CDR3 is TGTGCCAGCAGTACGGACGGAGGAAATCAGCCCCAGCATTTT.

This clonotype has a count of ten or more. This rearrangement joins TRBV29-1 to TRBJ2-1, with 14 bases matching TRBD2. This CDR3 is 14 amino acids long. Germline V gene data show CDR1 as SQVTM and CDR2 as ANQGSEA. V dropped 4 bases and J dropped 9; count of bases not matched to a gene: 5. CDR3 protein: CSVAGLAGVSEQFF. As DNA, the CDR3 is TGCAGCGTTGCGGGACTAGCGGGAGTTTCTGAGCAGTTCTTC.

This clonotype showed up just once. The rearrangement uses TRBV15 and TRBJ2-6; D is tentatively TRBD1 or TRBD2 (6 bases each). In germline, CDR1 is LNHNV, CDR2 YYDKDF (reference sequence). V dropped 1 base and J dropped 4 bases, with 17 bases sitting between them. This CDR3 has 18 amino acids. CDR3 amino acids: CATSRVGGRGGGANVLTF. CDR3 coding DNA: TGTGCCACCAGCAGAGTCGGGGGCAGGGGAGGCGGGGCCAACGTCCTGACTTTC.

This chain connects TRBV19 to TRBJ2-1; no clear D. V was clipped by 6 bases and J by 0 bases, with 12 bases between them. Germline V CDR1 and CDR2: LNHDA, SQIVND (reference sequence). This CDR3 region has 15 residues. The CDR3 protein is CASRLNRSSYNEQFF. DNA of the CDR3: TGTGCCAGTAGGTTGAACCGTAGCTCCTACAATGAGCAGTTCTTC.

V is TRBV20-1 and J is TRBJ2-1, with 13 nucleotides matching TRBD2. Germline V gives CDR1 DFQATT, CDR2 SNEGSKA (reference sequence). V was pared by 0 bases and J by 2 bases, with 1 base of the junction left unmatched. This CDR3 has 16 residues. The CDR3 nucleotides read TGCAGTGCTAGAGACGGGACTAGCGGGGCCTACAATGAGCAGTTCTTC. This sequence encodes CSARDGTSGAYNEQFF.

The rearrangement joins TRBV5-1 to TRBJ1-1; 10 nucleotides align to TRBD1. In germline, CDR1 is SGHRS, CDR2 YFSETQ. Trimming removed 4 bases from V and 2 bases from J; junction bases left unmatched: 8. CDR3 length equals 16 residues. CDR3 DNA sequence: TGCGCCAGCAGCCTGACTAGGACAGGGGGAAACACTGAAGCTTTCTTT. Translating gives CASSLTRTGGNTEAFF.

In its sample, this clonotype was seen once. The rearrangement joins TRBV30 to TRBJ1-2; possibly TRBD1 for D (6 bases). The V end was cut by 3 bases, the J end by 3 bases, with 14 bases between. The CDR3 contains 14 residues. Germline V lookup: CDR1 GTSNPN, CDR2 SVGIG (reference sequence). The CDR3 region is CAWRTHGGDYGYTF. The CDR3 nucleotides are TGTGCCTGGAGGACCCATGGGGGCGACTATGGCTACACCTTC.

The chain joins TRBV3-1 to TRBJ2-1, with TRBD2 matching 8 bases. V gave up 5 bases and J gave up 7 bases; unmatched junction bases: 13. Germline values: CDR1 LGHDT, CDR2 YNNKEL (reference sequence). The CDR3 loop spans 16 amino acids. The CDR3: CASSSTSGTLGNEQFF. As DNA, the CDR3 is TGTGCCAGCAGCTCAACTAGCGGTACCCTCGGGAATGAGCAGTTCTTC.

The chain links TRBV29-1 to TRBJ2-3; TRBD1 agrees at 8 bases. In germline, CDR1 is SQVTM, CDR2 ANQGSEA. This CDR3 has 12 amino acids. V was pared by 7 bases and J by 4 bases, with 4 bases of the junction left unmatched. CDR3 coding DNA: TGCAGCGCTGGACAGGGCCCAGATACGCAGTATTTT. Encoded protein: CSAGQGPDTQYF.

The rearrangement uses TRBV20-1 and TRBJ1-5, with TRBD1 matching 9 bases. J gave up 6 bases and V 6 bases, and 9 bases lay outside the gene matches. This CDR3 comprises 14 residues. Germline V lookup: CDR1 DFQATT, CDR2 SNEGSKA (reference sequence). CDR3 in DNA: TGCAGTGCACCGGACAGGGGTAACGGTCAGCCCCAGCATTTT. Encoded protein: CSAPDRGNGQPQHF.

The chain carries TRBV4-2 and TRBJ2-7; tentatively, D is TRBD1 (6 bases). Germline CDR1 is LGHNA and CDR2 is YNFKEQ. The CDR3 spans 13 residues. The V end was cut by 2 bases, the J end by 7 bases, with 12 bases between. This chain's CDR3 is CASSQNQGNEQYF. CDR3 DNA sequence: TGTGCCAGCAGCCAAAACCAGGGGAATGAGCAGTACTTC.